These T cell receptor beta chains were read from a single sample in a study of shared clonotypes between healthy human individuals. Measured with immunoSEQ multiplex PCR; TCRdb has only the in-frame clones, and not every one. The sample has roughly 2.1 million clones; about 93% are singletons. Sequencing was carried out using naive CD8+ T cells from PBMCs. These receptors were taken from a man younger than 35 in good health. Some clones in this sample may be carry-over from other donors' samples. The CDR3 runs from the conserved cysteine through the conserved F or W. A D gene is named only where the DNA matches it firmly. The listing skips clone size in some rows; elsewhere it reads once, few, many or a size class.

size	D	J	V	DNA	CDR3
NA	NA	TRBJ1-5	TRBV28	TGTGCCAGCAGTCCTACCAGCCCGAGGGGGCCCCAGCATTTT	CASSPTSPRGPQHF
NA	NA	TRBJ2-1	TRBV27	TGTGCCAGCTCGGGGACACGGGACAATGAGCAGTTCTTC	CASSGTRDNEQFF
NA	TRBD1	TRBJ2-7	TRBV27	TGTGCCAGCAGGAGGACAGGGGGCGTTTTCTACGAGCAGTACTTC	CASRRTGGVFYEQYF
NA	NA	TRBJ2-3	TRBV6-5	TGTGCCAGCAGTTACTTCGGGGGAACAGATACGCAGTATTTT	CASSYFGGTDTQYF
NA	NA	TRBJ1-2	TRBV28	TGTGCCAGCAGTTTATATGGGGAGCCGAACTATGGCTACACCTTC	CASSLYGEPNYGYTF
few	NA	TRBJ1-1	TRBV7-3	TGTGCCAGCAGCCCCGGATTACTAGGGACTGAAGCTTTCTTT	CASSPGLLGTEAFF
NA	NA	TRBJ1-2	TRBV28	TGTGCCAGCAGTTTATCGGGGGGACGGAATGGCTACACCTTC	CASSLSGGRNGYTF
NA	NA	TRBJ2-1	TRBV10-1	TGCGCCAGCAGTCGCGCGGGATCATACAATGAGCAGTTCTTC	CASSRAGSYNEQFF
NA	TRBD1	TRBJ2-2	TRBV7-9	TGTGCCAGCAGCTTAGCGGGACAGCAATCACTACCGAACACCGGGGAGCTGTTTTTT	CASSLAGQQSLPNTGELFF
NA	NA	TRBJ1-2	TRBV28	TGTGCCAGCAGTTCCCGACCCGACAGGATCTATGGCTACACCTTC	CASSSRPDRIYGYTF
NA	NA	TRBJ2-6	TRBV29-1	TGCAGCGTGAAGCGAGGAGGGGCCAACGTCCTGACTTTC	CSVKRGGANVLTF
once	TRBD1	TRBJ2-3	TRBV25-1	TGTGCCAGCGACACAGGGGATGTCGCAGATACGCAGTATTTT	CASDTGDVADTQYF
NA	NA	TRBJ1-1	TRBV6-1	TGTGCCAGCAGTGAAGACGACCGGTACTTAATGAACACTGAAGCTTTCTTT	CASSEDDRYLMNTEAFF
NA	TRBD1	TRBJ2-7	TRBV6-5	TGTGCCAGCAGCCCTATTTGGTTAACAGGGGACGAGCAGTACTTC	CASSPIWLTGDEQYF
NA	NA	TRBJ1-2	TRBV6-6	TGTGCCAGCAGTTACGACAGAGACCCTGCTGGCTACACCTTC	CASSYDRDPAGYTF
once	TRBD2	TRBJ2-1	TRBV6-5	TGTGCCAGCAGTTACTCGGGGACTAGCGGGAGGAATGAGCAGTTCTTC	CASSYSGTSGRNEQFF
NA	NA	TRBJ2-1	TRBV27	TGTGCCAGCAGTTTAGGTGTCTCCTTCGTGCAGTTCTTC	CASSLGVSFVQFF
few	TRBD1	TRBJ1-1	TRBV29-1	TGCAGCGTTGAAGGGGACAGGTTGTACACTGAAGCTTTCTTT	CSVEGDRLYTEAFF
NA	NA	TRBJ1-3	TRBV6-1	TGTGCTGGCGCGGCTCGCTCTGGAAACACCATATATTTT	CAGAARSGNTIYF
NA	TRBD1	TRBJ2-3	TRBV10-3	TGTGCCATCAGTCAGACAGGGGGAAAAGGCACAGATACGCAGTATTTT	CAISQTGGKGTDTQYF
NA	NA	TRBJ2-7	TRBV28	TGTGCCAGCAGTTTAAGTACAGCCTACGAGCAGTACTTC	CASSLSTAYEQYF
NA	NA	TRBJ2-7	TRBV5-8	TGTGCCAGCAGCTTGGCTGGAATTTGGGAAGGATCCTACGAGCAGTACTTC	CASSLAGIWEGSYEQYF
NA	NA	TRBJ1-4	TRBV13	TGTGCCAGCAGCATTAATGAAAAACTGTTTTTT	CASSINEKLFF
NA	NA	TRBJ2-2	TRBV7-9	TGTGCCAGCACCTTTTCCGAGAACACCGGGGAGCTGTTTTTT	CASTFSENTGELFF
NA	TRBD2	TRBJ2-1	TRBV10-2	TGCGCCAGCAGTGATAGACTAGCGGGAAGGTATGAGCAGTTCTTC	CASSDRLAGRYEQFF
NA	NA	TRBJ1-1	TRBV5-6	TGTGCCAGCAGCTTGCTCGGGGCAGACACTGAAGCTTTCTTT	CASSLLGADTEAFF
NA	TRBD2	TRBJ2-4	TRBV7-9	TGTGCCAGCACCGGGACTAGCGGGAGCCAGCCCCAAAACATTCAGTACTTC	CASTGTSGSQPQNIQYF
NA	TRBD2	TRBJ2-5	TRBV6-1	TGTGCCAGCAGTGAGAGGCTAGCGGAAGATTACCAAGAGACCCAGTACTTC	CASSERLAEDYQETQYF
NA	TRBD1	TRBJ2-3	TRBV29-1	TGCAGCGTTGAAGCCCATGACAGGGGCGGCACAGATACGCAGTATTTT	CSVEAHDRGGTDTQYF
NA	NA	TRBJ2-7	TRBV7-2	TGTGCCAGCAGCGGGGATGGGGGGTCTGGTCTCTACGAGCAGTACTTC	CASSGDGGSGLYEQYF
NA	TRBD1	TRBJ2-6	TRBV5-1	TGCGCCAGCAGCTATCTAGGGACAGAGGGGGCCAACGTCCTGACTTTC	CASSYLGTEGANVLTF
NA	NA	TRBJ2-1	TRBV28	TGTGCCAGCACTTTGCGAGCCGGGGAGCAGTTCTTC	CASTLRAGEQFF
NA	NA	TRBJ2-1	TRBV11-2	TGTGCCAGCAGCTTAGGGACGCTCGAGGGGTACAATGAGCAGTTCTTC	CASSLGTLEGYNEQFF
NA	NA	TRBJ2-1	TRBV13	TGTGCCAGCAGCTTAGCCCTCGTAACAGGGTGGGATGAGCAGTTCTTC	CASSLALVTGWDEQFF
NA	TRBD1	TRBJ2-2	TRBV11-3	TGTGCCAGCAGCCGATGGACAGGAGTCACCGGGGAGCTGTTTTTT	CASSRWTGVTGELFF
NA	NA	TRBJ2-7	TRBV5-1	TGCGCCAGCAGCTTAGGCGGGATGGCTTACGAGCAGTACTTC	CASSLGGMAYEQYF
once	NA	TRBJ2-1	TRBV10-3	TGTGCCATCAGGCCGGGGGATCCATGGCATGAGCAGTTCTTC	CAIRPGDPWHEQFF
NA	NA	TRBJ2-7	TRBV21-1	TGTGCCAGCAGCCCCCGGGGGACTAGCGGGAGTAGACCCCTCTCCTACGAGCAGTACTTC	CASSPRGTSGSRPLSYEQYF
NA	NA	TRBJ2-1	TRBV11-2	TGTGCCAGCAGCTTAGTTCCTAGTGGCAATGAGCAGTTCTTC	CASSLVPSGNEQFF
NA	TRBD2	TRBJ2-5	TRBV7-8	TGTGCCAGCAGCTTAGGACTAGCGGGAGGCGTTTTGGGAGAGACCCAGTACTTC	CASSLGLAGGVLGETQYF
NA	TRBD1	TRBJ2-7	TRBV25-1	TGTGCCAGCAGTGTAGGGACAGGGACCTACGAGCAGTACTTC	CASSVGTGTYEQYF
NA	TRBD2	TRBJ2-7	TRBV15	TGTGCCACCAGCAGAGGGGCGGGAGAACAGTACTTC	CATSRGAGEQYF
NA	NA	TRBJ2-1	TRBV11-2	TGTGCCAGCAGCTCCCTCCCCGGGTGGGTGGAAAAATACAATGAGCAGTTCTTC	CASSSLPGWVEKYNEQFF
once	NA	TRBJ2-7	TRBV6-8	TGTGCCAGCAGTTGCCCTACCGGGACGGCTCAGGGCGAGCAGTACTTC	CASSCPTGTAQGEQYF
NA	TRBD2	TRBJ2-2	TRBV13	TGTGCCAGCAGTCCCCTAGCGGGAGGCCCCGGGGAGCTGTTTTTT	CASSPLAGGPGELFF
NA	NA	TRBJ2-2	TRBV21-1	TGTGCCAGCAGCAAAGAAGAGGAGGGGGACCGGGAGCTGTTTTTT	CASSKEEEGDRELFF
NA	TRBD2	TRBJ2-1	TRBV30	TGTGCCTGGACCCCAGGACTAGCGCCTCGAGCTACTTACAATGAGCAGTTCTTC	CAWTPGLAPRATYNEQFF
NA	TRBD1	TRBJ2-7	TRBV11-2	TGTGCCAGCAGCTTAGAGAGGGGCCCGGGACAGGGTCTCTACGAGCAGTACTTC	CASSLERGPGQGLYEQYF
NA	TRBD1	TRBJ1-5	TRBV27	TGTGCCAGCAGCCTCCGACAGGGGAATCAGCCCCAGCATTTT	CASSLRQGNQPQHF
NA	NA	TRBJ2-2	TRBV7-9	TGTGCCAGCCCGCACCAGCGGCCGAACACCGGGGAGCTGTTTTTT	CASPHQRPNTGELFF
NA	NA	TRBJ2-2	TRBV29-1	TGCAGCGTTGTCGCTACCACCGGGGAGCTGTTTTTT	CSVVATTGELFF